The T cell receptor beta chain under discussion was sequenced for a study of beta chain features in type 1 diabetes. Study-wide background: All samples together contributed more than 90,000,000 sorted cells for examination. Broader study findings: Fewer insertions but more deletions were seen at VDJ junctions in type 1 diabetes patients. Moderate but significant shortening of TCRB CDR3s was recorded in all four CD4+ subsets from Type 1 diabetes patients.

This clone was found a few times. Antigen: not known. Blood was drawn once from each donor into heparinised tubes. The draws averaged about 120 mL. The sequenced template was cDNA made from the entire isolated RNA. The protocol was immunoSEQ multiplex PCR, while the TCRdb copy is restricted to in-frame clones and leaves out a portion. The profile covers roughly 180,000 clones, with about 7.9% appearing a single time and approximately 0.5% taken by the ten largest. The CDR3 extends over 15 amino acids. V lost 0 bases to trimming and J lost 3 bases, with 12 bases between them. Germline V gene sequence: CDR1 LNHNV, CDR2 YYDKDF (reference sequence).

V usage is TRBV15 and J usage is TRBJ2-7, with TRBD1 as a possible D gene (5 bases). The clonotype originates from a man aged 18 to 29 with type 1 diabetes. The source material was central memory CD4+ T cells from blood. The CDR3 bases are TGTGCCACCAGCAGAGAACAGGCTTATGGCTACGAGCAGTACTTC. Translating it yields CATSREQAYGYEQYF.